The 5 T cell receptor beta chains in this list originate from one sample, sequenced in a study of CD8+ T cells in alopecia areata. Indicated treatment: oral pan-JAK inhibitor, 5-10 mg twice daily. RNA was isolated and reverse transcribed to cDNA, the sequencing template. The assay was immunoSEQ multiplex PCR, and TCRdb's table has in-frame clones only and misses some. Of approximately 210,000 clones in the sample, less than 65% were seen once. Source: CD4+ T cells sorted from blood, taken at week 24, from a patient treated with tofacitinib. All receptors derive from a human donor with alopecia areata.

The chain is built from TRBV27 and TRBJ1-6; D perhaps matches TRBD1 (5 bases). Germline V gene data show CDR1 as MNHEY and CDR2 as SMNVEV (reference sequence). The CDR3 covers 15 residues. The V and J ends lost 1 base and 9 bases respectively, with 13 bases between them. CDR3 residues: CASSLYLGQSSPLHF. As DNA, the CDR3 is TGTGCCAGCAGTTTATATCTCGGACAAAGTTCACCCCTCCACTTT.

This rearrangement joins TRBV5-6 to TRBJ2-2; a weak D match, TRBD2 (6 bases). The V gene's germline CDR1 is SGHDT and CDR2 YYEEEE. Trimming pared 2 bases from V and 9 bases from J, leaving 20 bases between. This CDR3 contains 16 residues. The CDR3 here is CASSFRGANDRRELFF. CDR3 sequence (DNA): TGTGCCAGCAGCTTTCGCGGGGCCAACGACCGTCGGGAGCTGTTTTTT.

The rearrangement joins TRBV2 to TRBJ1-2; possible D gene TRBD1, 5 bases. Looked up from germline, CDR1 is SNHLY and CDR2 is FYNNEI. The V gene lost 6 bases and the J gene lost 8 bases, with 10 bases spanning the gap. CDR3 length: 11 amino acids. The CDR3 region has the DNA TGTGCCAGCAGCTTCAGGGAGGGCTACACCTTC. Translated: CASSFREGYTF. The entire variable domain, with the rest obtained from reference TRBV2 and TRBJ1-2, is as follows: EPEVTQTPSHQVTQMGQEVILRCVPISNHLYFYWYRQILGQKVEFLVSFYNNEISEKSEIFDDQFSVERPDGSNFTLKIRSTKLEDSAMYFCASSFREGYTFGSGTRLTVV.

In this sample, this clone turned up once. The genes are TRBV5-1 and TRBJ1-3, with D possibly TRBD1 on 5 matching bases. Germline loops: CDR1 SGHRS, CDR2 YFSETQ. V was shortened by 4 bases and J by 4 bases, with 15 bases between the two germline ends. There are 15 residues in the CDR3. The CDR3 nucleotides are TGCGCCAGCAGCACCGGGACGGAACTGGGAAACACCATATATTTT. This encodes CASSTGTELGNTIYF.

The chain couples TRBV7-9 to TRBJ1-6; weak D call: TRBD1 (5 bases). The V gene lost 5 bases and the J gene lost 2 bases, with 10 bases spanning the gap. Per germline, CDR1 SEHNR and CDR2 FQNEAQ (reference sequence). This CDR3 comprises 15 residues. CDR3 sequence: CASSRDSPYNSPLHF. Written as DNA, the CDR3 is TGTGCCAGCAGCCGCGACAGCCCCTATAATTCACCCCTCCACTTT.